This T cell receptor beta chain comes out of a study of blood T cell repertoires in COVID-19 (dated by TCRdb to about 2020). Regarding the complete study: Samples from collaborators originated in the United States, Italy and Spain and spanned both the acute and convalescent phases of COVID-19. Nearly every sample came with metadata listing a de-identified subject ID, COVID-19 status, age in years and sex. Deeply sampled blood TCRbeta repertoires from subjects exposed to, actively infected with, or recovered from COVID-19 were included in the dataset. The samples were drawn from two sources: the first 160 participants of the ongoing ImmuneRACE study, and 950 to 1,500 subjects contributed by 6 global collaborators. A freely available public database, intended as a resource for researchers studying the immune response to SARS-CoV-2, is where the repertoires were released. The prospective study material was composed of cDNA or gDNA derived from T cells, B-cell-depleted T cells, or PBMCs. Where available, HLA class I and class II types were obtained from metadata supplied by the sample provider rather than from assay-based typing. General study outcomes and caveats: Clinical and demographic metadata were provided uncurated, with the amount varying by source and participant.

Collaborating institutions collected whole blood in K2EDTA tubes following their own protocols. Collaborator samples were shipped for TCRbeta analysis as frozen whole blood, isolated PBMCs, or DNA extracted from either sample type. TCRbeta CDR3 regions were amplified from genomic DNA using the immunoSEQ Assay, a bias-controlled multiplex PCR. Per the source publication's procedure: The number of nucleated cells in each sample was estimated from the amplification of reference gene primers within the assay. To quantify the absolute abundance of each unique TCRbeta CDR3 rearrangement, sequence reads were collapsed and filtered. Productive Simpson clonality was computed per sample as the square root of Simpson's diversity index over productive rearrangements. Sourced from immuneACCESS, this table was stored by TCRdb with only in-frame sequences that have V and J called. A share of the clones is absent; for the studies checked, an unresolved V gene accounts for under half, and the remainder has no known explanation. V, J and clone size reflect that table, while D and trimming were determined from the DNA. The sample table shows under 250,000 clones, and about four fifths are seen once. The ten biggest clones cover approximately 4.8% of the sample.

Note on this clone: Its antigen remains undetermined. No much larger clone is present one base from it, and per-base qualities are unavailable.

CDR1 is given as SGHAT and CDR2 as FQNNGV, both from the germline V gene. Germline trimming: 5 bases from V, 0 bases from J; junction bases outside gene matches: 9. The CDR3 contains 16 residues, cysteine and phenylalanine counted. The only DNA kept is the CDR3, 48 bases in frame from the first base. Rearrangement joined TRBV11-2 to TRBJ1-1; the junction holds 7 bases that match TRBD1. The TCR sequence derives from a woman in her 70s with acute or convalescent COVID-19. The specimen sequenced was peripheral blood. The CDR3 in this case is CASSIRDSYMNTEAFF. The DNA sequence is as follows: TGTGCCAGCAGCATCCGGGACAGTTACATGAACACTGAAGCTTTCTTT.